The 26 T cell receptor beta chains listed next were all sequenced from one sample in a study of T-cell memory formation after mild COVID-19. In TCRdb, the 5' RACE reads were re-called with MiXCR into one record per CDR3 protein. The profile shows roughly 380,000 distinct CDR3 sequences, 28% of them singletons. The sample consisted of PBMCs or a T cell subset sorted from them (not recorded which). All receptors come from an adult woman who had mild COVID-19 (a few samples of this study predate the infection). Cell type and time point are not known.

This chain connects TRBV18 to TRBJ2-2, with D maybe TRBD1 (6 bases). The CDR3 sequence is 16 residues long. Trimming removed 4 bases from V and 8 bases from J, with 20 bases in between. Germline loops: CDR1 KGHSH, CDR2 LQKENI. The CDR3 sequence is CASSQAHGQKPGELFF. In DNA form, the CDR3 reads TGTGCCAGCTCACAAGCCCACGGACAGAAACCAGGGGAGCTGTTTTTT.

A few counts support this clonotype. CDR3 in amino acids: CATSGRGGDQETQYF. The CDR3 nucleotides read TGTGCCACCAGTGGTAGGGGGGGGGACCAAGAGACCCAGTACTTC. The V and J genes are TRBV24-1 and TRBJ2-5; tentatively, D is TRBD2 (7 bases). Between the trimmed V and J ends, which lost 5 bases and 0 bases, there was a span of 12 bases. This CDR3 has 15 residues. From germline, CDR1 is KGHDR and CDR2 SFDVKD.

In its sample, this clonotype was seen a few times. The chain is built from TRBV29-1 and TRBJ2-7; 7 positions agree with TRBD1. Germline CDR1 SQVTM, CDR2 ANQGSEA. The CDR3 extends over 12 amino acids. Trimming removed 4 bases from V and 0 bases from J; junction bases left unmatched: 0. The CDR3 loop is CSVGDSSYEQYF. The CDR3 DNA sequence: TGCAGCGTTGGGGACAGCTCCTACGAGCAGTACTTC.

The chain is built from TRBV2 and TRBJ2-6, with D tentatively TRBD1 (5 bases). In germline, CDR1 is SNHLY, CDR2 FYNNEI. This CDR3 is 15 amino acids long. V lost 2 bases and J 4 bases, leaving 9 bases between the germline ends. CDR3 amino acids: CASSELGAGANVLTF. The CDR3 region has the DNA TGTGCCAGCAGTGAACTTGGGGCAGGGGCCAACGTCCTGACTTTC.

CDR3 sequence: CASHRSGGASEQFF. CDR3 DNA: TGTGCCAGCCACCGGAGCGGGGGGGCTAGTGAGCAGTTCTTC. This chain uses TRBV6-2 or TRBV6-3 with TRBJ2-1, with 10 positions matching TRBD2. Germline CDR1 is MNHEY and CDR2 is SVGEGT. V lost 8 bases to trimming and J lost 9 bases; unmatched junction nucleotides: 10. The CDR3 spans 14 residues.

The chain couples TRBV4-2 to TRBJ1-1; D is possibly TRBD1 (6 bases). V lost 5 bases, J lost 1 base, and 11 bases lay in between. The CDR3 is 14 amino acids. Germline V lookup: CDR1 LGHNA, CDR2 YNFKEQ. CDR3 protein: CASSTLDRNTEAFF. CDR3 nucleotides: TGTGCCAGCAGCACCCTGGACAGGAACACTGAAGCTTTCTTT.

The chain couples TRBV7-9 to TRBJ2-3; D is undetermined. The V end was cut by 8 bases, the J end by 0 bases, with 9 bases between. This CDR3 has 13 amino acids. The germline CDR1 and CDR2 sequences are SEHNR and FQNEAQ (reference sequence). The CDR3 loop is CASSEKSTDTQYF. Written as DNA, the CDR3 is TGTGCCAGCTCCGAAAAGAGCACAGATACGCAGTATTTT.

This clonotype was detected a few times. The V gene is TRBV10-3, the J gene TRBJ2-1; 11 nucleotides line up with TRBD2. Germline V gene sequence: CDR1 ENHRY, CDR2 SYGVKD. Trimming took 5 bases from V and 5 from J; bases not matched to a gene: 8. The CDR3 covers 16 residues. The CDR3 loop reads CAISTSGGQKDNEQFF. The CDR3 region has the DNA TGTGCCATCAGTACTAGCGGGGGCCAAAAAGACAATGAGCAGTTCTTC.

This clonotype came up a few times. The V call is TRBV7-9, the J call TRBJ1-2; maybe TRBD1 (6 bases). With 5 bases removed from V and 2 bases from J, the gap between germline ends came to 18 bases. CDR3 length equals 16 residues. Germline V gives CDR1 SEHNR, CDR2 FQNEAQ (reference sequence). The CDR3 nucleotides are TGTGCCAGCAGCCACCCCGGGGGGCCTAGGAACTATGGCTACACCTTC. Its protein product is CASSHPGGPRNYGYTF.

This clonotype showed up just a few times. The chain couples TRBV5-1 to TRBJ1-2; D is undetermined. Germline assignment: CDR1 SGHRS and CDR2 YFSETQ. V lost 5 bases to trimming and J lost 10 bases, with 15 bases between them. This CDR3 comprises 12 residues. In DNA form, the CDR3 reads TGCGCCAGCAGGGACGGCCCAGGCATCTACACCTTC. This sequence encodes CASRDGPGIYTF.

This clonotype has more than one count but fewer than ten. The rearrangement uses TRBV24-1 and TRBJ2-5; D is unresolved. V was cut by 2 bases and J by 4 bases, with 7 bases left in between. CDR1 and CDR2 from the germline V gene are KGHDR and SFDVKD. CDR3 size: 13 residues. The CDR3 reads CATSDSIRETQYF. In DNA, the CDR3 is TGTGCCACCAGTGATTCTATCCGAGAGACCCAGTACTTC.

V gene TRBV14 combines with J gene TRBJ2-1, with a tentative D call TRBD1 (5 bases). V shed 0 bases and J shed 13 bases, with 22 bases lying between them. Germline V gene sequence: CDR1 SGHDN, CDR2 FVKESK. The CDR3 consists of 16 residues. DNA of the CDR3: TGTGCCAGCAGCCAAGAGCTGGGTTACCTAAGGGGCCTCCAGTTCTTC. Its translation: CASSQELGYLRGLQFF.

The chain links TRBV2 to TRBJ2-7; 8 bases are a match to TRBD1. The germline gives CDR1 SNHLY, CDR2 FYNNEI. CDR3 size: 15 residues. V dropped 5 bases and J dropped 2; count of bases not matched to a gene: 8. CDR3 DNA sequence: TGTGCCAGCAGTCCGGACAGGGCGAGAACCTACGAGCAGTACTTC. Protein product: CASSPDRARTYEQYF.

CDR3 region: CSARGGLGRAGALTDTQYF. In DNA, the CDR3 is TGCAGTGCTAGAGGGGGATTGGGGAGAGCGGGAGCCCTCACAGATACGCAGTATTTT. The chain carries TRBV20-1 and TRBJ2-3; 8 nucleotides align to TRBD2. There are 19 residues in the CDR3. Trimming cost V 1 base and J 2 bases; bases outside gene matches: 17. Germline CDR1 and CDR2: DFQATT and SNEGSKA (reference sequence).

The chain carries TRBV9 and TRBJ2-1; the match to TRBD1 covers 7 bases. Germline values: CDR1 SGDLS, CDR2 YYNGEE. CDR3 size: 15 residues. Unmatched junction bases numbered 8, after V lost 4 bases and J lost 4 bases. The CDR3 reads CASSSERGLYNEQFF. The CDR3, as DNA: TGTGCCAGCAGCTCCGAGAGGGGGCTATACAATGAGCAGTTCTTC. Supplemented by reference TRBV9 and TRBJ2-1, the full variable domain reads DSGVTQTPKHLITATGQRVTLRCSPRSGDLSVYWYQQSLDQGLQFLIQYYNGEERAKGNILERFSAQQFPDLHSELNLSSLELGDSALYFCASSSERGLYNEQFFGPGTRLTVL.

This chain joins TRBV20-1 and TRBJ2-7; 11 bases are a match to TRBD1. J gave up 4 bases and V 3 bases, and 8 bases lay outside the gene matches. From germline, CDR1 is DFQATT and CDR2 SNEGSKA (reference sequence). The CDR3 spans 15 residues. CDR3 protein: CSARLGTGGTYEQYF. The DNA of the CDR3 is TGCAGTGCTAGGCTCGGGACAGGGGGGACATACGAGCAGTACTTC.

This clonotype was picked up a small number of times. The rearrangement joins TRBV5-1 to TRBJ1-1, with D maybe TRBD1 (5 bases). Germline V gives CDR1 SGHRS, CDR2 YFSETQ. The CDR3 contains 14 residues. Trimming left V 0 bases short and J 4 bases short, with 10 bases between. In DNA form, the CDR3 reads TGCGCCAGCAGCTTGGCCAGGGAGGCCACTGAAGCTTTCTTT. Translating gives CASSLAREATEAFF.

V is TRBV18 and J is TRBJ2-5; the D is unclear. V dropped 0 bases and J dropped 5 bases, with 16 bases sitting between them. Germline V lookup: CDR1 KGHSH, CDR2 LQKENI. The CDR3 has 16 residues. The CDR3 DNA reads as TGTGCCAGCTCACCACCGAGGACGCCTGGGGTTGAGACCCAGTACTTC. Its protein is CASSPPRTPGVETQYF.

This clonotype was picked up a small number of times. The V call is TRBV19, the J call TRBJ1-1; no definite D call. The CDR3 has 14 residues. Trimming left V 3 bases short and J 1 base short, with 9 bases between. CDR1 LNHDA and CDR2 SQIVND come from the germline V gene (reference sequence). For the CDR3, the DNA is TGTGCCAGTAGTATTACACGTAGGAACACTGAAGCTTTCTTT. Protein product: CASSITRRNTEAFF.

Only a few counts were recorded for this clonotype. The CDR3 sequence: CASSRSTGSPPLTSLVPQYF. In DNA, the CDR3 is TGTGCCAGCAGCCGCTCAACGGGCTCCCCACCTCTGACTAGCCTAGTGCCGCAGTATTTT. The V and J genes are TRBV11-2 and TRBJ2-3; 7 bases are shared with TRBD2. From germline, CDR1 is SGHAT and CDR2 FQNNGV. This CDR3 comprises 20 residues. V dropped 5 bases and J dropped 10; count of bases not matched to a gene: 30.

This chain connects TRBV28 to TRBJ2-3, with TRBD2 as a possible D gene (5 bases). Germline CDR1 reads MDHEN; CDR2 reads SYDVKM. V lost 3 bases to trimming and J lost 5 bases, with 12 bases between them. CDR3 length equals 14 residues. CDR3 region: CASSLPGVKDTQYF. The CDR3 coding sequence is TGTGCCAGCAGTTTGCCCGGGGTAAAAGATACGCAGTATTTT.

This clonotype showed up just a few times. This chain joins TRBV7-3 and TRBJ2-1, with D tentatively TRBD1 or TRBD2 (5 bases each). Trimming left V 4 bases short and J 7 bases short, with 8 bases between. The CDR3 extends over 12 amino acids. The V gene's germline CDR1 is SGHTA and CDR2 FQGTGA. The CDR3 DNA reads as TGTGCCAGCAGCTGGGACCTGAATGAGCAGTTCTTC. It yields the protein CASSWDLNEQFF.

This clonotype was counted only a few times. The gene calls are TRBV15 and TRBJ2-2; 8 bases are shared with TRBD2. The CDR3 is 17 residues long. Unmatched junction bases numbered 10, after V lost 0 bases and J lost 7 bases. The V gene's germline CDR1 is LNHNV and CDR2 YYDKDF (reference sequence). This CDR3 is CATSREAAGGRDGELFF. In DNA, the CDR3 is TGTGCCACCAGCAGAGAGGCCGCGGGAGGACGGGACGGGGAGCTGTTTTTT.

The J gene is TRBJ2-3, the V gene TRBV7-3; 7 positions agree with TRBD1. The germline V gene has CDR1 SGHTA and CDR2 FQGTGA. The J segment lost 2 bases and the V segment lost 4 bases, leaving 3 bases of the junction unmatched. This CDR3 has 14 amino acids. The CDR3 DNA reads as TGTGCCAGCAGCTCGACAGGGAACACAGATACGCAGTATTTT. As protein: CASSSTGNTDTQYF.

This clonotype was observed a few times. V gene TRBV7-9 combines with J gene TRBJ2-1; TRBD2 aligns across 9 bases. V dropped 7 bases and J dropped 5; count of bases not matched to a gene: 12. The germline V gene has CDR1 SEHNR and CDR2 FQNEAQ (reference sequence). The CDR3 runs to 16 residues. The CDR3 here is CASIWASGATHNEQFF. The CDR3 bases are TGTGCCAGCATCTGGGCTAGCGGGGCAACCCACAATGAGCAGTTCTTC.

This clonotype was counted only a few times. V and J are TRBV29-1 and TRBJ2-1, with unresolved D. Germline lookup yields CDR1 SQVTM and CDR2 ANQGSEA. The CDR3 sequence is 15 residues long. V dropped 7 bases and J dropped 0 bases, with 16 bases sitting between them. The CDR3 DNA is TGCAGCGCTCTTAATGGGCAGAGCTCCTACAATGAGCAGTTCTTC. Protein: CSALNGQSSYNEQFF.